These 21 T cell receptor beta chains were sequenced from one sample in a study of blood T cell repertoires in COVID-19. Profiled with immunoSEQ multiplex PCR; TCRdb holds only in-frame clones, not every one. The profile shows approximately 280,000 clones, approximately 88% of them singletons. Material: peripheral blood. These receptors all stem from a human donor with COVID-19, enrolled during active disease. The donor label of this sample is uncertain.

With respect to this clone: This specimen includes other DNA sequences encoding the same CDR3. The chain couples TRBV24-1 to TRBJ2-3; D is ambiguous. V dropped 2 bases and J dropped 0 bases, with 2 bases sitting between them. The CDR3 covers 13 residues. CDR1 and CDR2 from the germline V gene are KGHDR and SFDVKD. The chain's CDR3 is CATSDSSTDTQYF. The CDR3 region has the DNA TGTGCCACCAGTGATTCTAGCACAGATACGCAGTATTTT.

The chain carries TRBV20-1 and TRBJ1-2; no clear D. The V end was cut by 6 bases, the J end by 1 base, with 6 bases between. The CDR3 runs 11 residues. Germline loops: CDR1 DFQATT, CDR2 SNEGSKA (reference sequence). CDR3 bases: TGCAGTGCCATCATTAACTATGGCTACACCTTC. Its protein is CSAIINYGYTF.

V and J are TRBV19 and TRBJ2-5; no clear D gene. This CDR3 comprises 13 residues. Trimming pared 5 bases from V and 1 base from J, leaving 8 bases between. Per germline, CDR1 LNHDA and CDR2 SQIVND (reference sequence). The CDR3 DNA reads TGTGCCAGTAGTGAGGCGGTCCAAGAGACCCAGTACTTC. Its translation: CASSEAVQETQYF.

V usage is TRBV28 and J usage is TRBJ1-5; 10 bases match TRBD1. CDR3 length: 16 amino acids. J was trimmed by 6 bases and V by 5 bases; bases with no gene match: 10. CDR1 MDHEN and CDR2 SYDVKM come from the germline V gene. The CDR3 region has the DNA TGTGCCAGCAGTCCATCCGGACAGGGGGAAGGTCAGCCCCAGCATTTT. Protein: CASSPSGQGEGQPQHF.

The chain links TRBV9 to TRBJ1-1, with D possibly being TRBD1 (5 bases). Germline assignment: CDR1 SGDLS and CDR2 YYNGEE. The ends were cut back, 4 bases at V and 5 bases at J, with 15 bases in the middle. The CDR3 extends over 14 amino acids. DNA of the CDR3: TGTGCCAGCAGCCCGGGCCTGGGGGGAACTGAAGCTTTCTTT. Protein product: CASSPGLGGTEAFF.

The chain joins TRBV7-3 to TRBJ2-3; TRBD1 is a possible D gene (6 bases). The length of the CDR3 is 16 residues. Germline V gene sequence: CDR1 SGHTA, CDR2 FQGTGA. Trimming left V 5 bases short and J 2 bases short, with 17 bases between. Here the CDR3 DNA reads TGTGCCAGCAGCCCAGGGGCGAACCGTTACACAGATACGCAGTATTTT. Protein sequence: CASSPGANRYTDTQYF.

This clone was recorded a few times. The chain carries TRBV14 and TRBJ1-6; D remains ambiguous. V was shortened by 2 bases and J by 8 bases, with 10 bases between the two germline ends. From germline, CDR1 is SGHDN and CDR2 FVKESK. The CDR3 is 14 residues long. The CDR3: CASSQIGIYSPLHF. The DNA of the CDR3 is TGTGCCAGCAGCCAAATCGGGATTTATTCACCCCTCCACTTT. The complete variable domain, with remaining parts taken from reference TRBV14 and TRBJ1-6, reads EAGVTQFPSHSVIEKGQTVTLRCDPISGHDNLYWYRRVMGKEIKFLLHFVKESKQDESGMPNNRFLAERTGGTYSTLKVQPAELEDSGVYFCASSQIGIYSPLHFGNGTRLTVT.

The chain joins TRBV9 to TRBJ1-5; no definite D call. Germline V gene sequence: CDR1 SGDLS, CDR2 YYNGEE. The CDR3 is made up of 15 amino acids. Trimming took 0 bases from V and 3 from J, leaving 10 bases between them. Here the CDR3 DNA reads TGTGCCAGCAGCGTAGGAGTTACTAACAATCAGCCCCAGCATTTT. Translation gives CASSVGVTNNQPQHF.

The chain is built from TRBV6-5 and TRBJ2-2; D gene unclear. The CDR3 length is 15 residues. The germline CDR1 and CDR2 sequences are MNHEY and SVGAGI. The ends were cut back, 7 bases at V and 0 bases at J, with 12 bases in the middle. DNA for the CDR3: TGTGCCAGCAAGCCGACACGATCGAACACCGGGGAGCTGTTTTTT. This translates into CASKPTRSNTGELFF.

The CDR3 is CATMGDFAGNNEQFF. The DNA for the CDR3 is TGTGCCACCATGGGCGATTTTGCGGGAAACAATGAGCAGTTCTTC. The V gene is TRBV15, the J gene TRBJ2-1, with a possible D match to TRBD2 (6 bases). V lost 7 bases to trimming and J lost 5 bases, with 18 bases between them. The CDR3 contains 15 residues. Germline-derived CDR1 and CDR2 are LNHNV and YYDKDF (reference sequence).

This rearrangement joins TRBV6-1 to TRBJ2-5; D not resolved. V was clipped by 2 bases and J by 2 bases, with 9 bases between them. CDR1 MNHNS and CDR2 SASEGT come from the germline V gene. The CDR3 contains 14 residues. CDR3 sequence (DNA): TGTGCCAGCAGTGAATTGAACAATCAAGAGACCCAGTACTTC. Amino acids: CASSELNNQETQYF.

J is TRBJ1-5 and V is TRBV27; D ambiguous. This CDR3 is 13 amino acids long. Germline V gene sequence: CDR1 MNHEY, CDR2 SMNVEV (reference sequence). Between the trimmed V and J ends, which lost 3 bases and 6 bases, there was a span of 9 bases. The CDR3 loop is CASSLEVGQPQHF. CDR3 bases: TGTGCCAGCAGTTTGGAGGTGGGTCAGCCCCAGCATTTT.

V and J are TRBV10-2 and TRBJ2-7; the D gene is possibly TRBD2 (6 bases). CDR3 length equals 13 residues. V dropped 8 bases and J dropped 2 bases, with 13 bases sitting between them. Germline CDR1 WSHSY, CDR2 SAAADI. CDR3 DNA sequence: TGCGCCAGCCGTCGGGAGCCGGCCTACGAGCAGTACTTC. Translating it yields CASRREPAYEQYF.

V gene TRBV5-4 combines with J gene TRBJ2-5; maybe TRBD2 (6 bases). This CDR3 region has 13 residues. V lost 4 bases and J lost 3, with 10 bases in between. Germline loops: CDR1 SGHNT, CDR2 YYREEE (reference sequence). The CDR3 DNA reads TGTGCCAGCAGCCTCGGGACTGAAGAGACCCAGTACTTC. This translates into CASSLGTEETQYF.

The chain is built from TRBV5-4 and TRBJ2-6; D remains ambiguous. The CDR3 has 12 amino acids. The V and J ends lost 7 bases and 2 bases respectively, with 4 bases between them. The V gene's germline CDR1 is SGHNT and CDR2 YYREEE (reference sequence). The CDR3 DNA is TGTGCCAGCGGAGCTGGGGCCAACGTCCTGACTTTC. This codes for CASGAGANVLTF.

The chain carries TRBV28 and TRBJ2-1, with 9 bases fitting TRBD2. The CDR3 sequence is 15 residues long. V dropped 7 bases and J dropped 1; count of bases not matched to a gene: 5. Germline V lookup: CDR1 MDHEN, CDR2 SYDVKM. Here the CDR3 reads CASKAGGGSYNEQFF. DNA for the CDR3: TGTGCCAGCAAAGCGGGAGGCGGGTCCTACAATGAGCAGTTCTTC.

The chain links TRBV28 to TRBJ1-1, with 9 bases aligning to TRBD1. Germline values: CDR1 MDHEN, CDR2 SYDVKM. The V segment lost 4 bases and the J segment 2 bases; nucleotides outside the gene matches: 11. The CDR3 runs to 17 residues. CDR3 residues: CASSSNRDRAYNTEAFF. The CDR3 bases are TGTGCCAGCAGTTCCAACCGGGACAGGGCTTACAACACTGAAGCTTTCTTT.

The V and J genes are TRBV19 and TRBJ2-7; the match to TRBD1 covers 7 bases. The junction had 7 bases not matched to a gene; V was cut back by 1 base and J by 4 bases. The CDR3 loop spans 15 amino acids. Germline V lookup: CDR1 LNHDA, CDR2 SQIVND (reference sequence). The CDR3 sequence: CASSIAVGTDYEQYF. The CDR3 DNA follows: TGTGCCAGTAGTATAGCGGTCGGGACAGATTACGAGCAGTACTTC.

The chain joins TRBV11-2 to TRBJ2-3; 10 positions agree with TRBD2. Trimming cost V 2 bases and J 4 bases; bases outside gene matches: 6. Germline values: CDR1 SGHAT, CDR2 FQNNGV. CDR3 size: 16 residues. CDR3 sequence reads: CASSLLAGVAADTQYF. The CDR3 nucleotides are TGTGCCAGCAGCTTACTAGCGGGAGTTGCTGCAGATACGCAGTATTTT.

This clone was detected only a few times. The rearrangement links TRBV7-2 to TRBJ2-5, with TRBD1 matching 7 bases. The CDR3 spans 13 residues. Germline values: CDR1 SGHTA, CDR2 FQGNSA. V lost 5 bases to trimming and J lost 4 bases; unmatched junction nucleotides: 4. The CDR3 DNA reads as TGTGCCAGCAGCCCCCGGGACAGAGAGACCCAGTACTTC. Amino acid sequence: CASSPRDRETQYF.

V usage is TRBV27 and J usage is TRBJ2-1; 10 bases agree with TRBD1. CDR1 MNHEY and CDR2 SMNVEV come from the germline V gene (reference sequence). This CDR3 contains 15 residues. The trim removed 6 bases at V and 2 bases at J, leaving 4 bases unmatched. CDR3 DNA sequence: TGTGCCAGCAGCACTGGACAGGGGGCCTACAATGAGCAGTTCTTC. It yields the protein CASSTGQGAYNEQFF.